The 10 T cell receptor beta chains given below trace back to one sample, sequenced in a study of post-analysis software for immune sequencing data. Their antigen targets remain unknown. TCR beta libraries were prepared from cDNA with unique molecular identifiers. TCRdb reprocessed the PCR reads with MiXCR, giving one entry per CDR3 protein. The sample lists hundreds of thousands of distinct CDR3 sequences; about 40% were seen once. Study outcomes and limitations: Patients carried several TRBV segments more frequently than controls did, and TRBV5-6, TRBV5-1 and TRBV20-1 were among them.

Sample: blood. All receptors derive from a girl under 10 years old with multiple sclerosis.

The rearrangement uses TRBV7-9 and TRBJ1-1; D may be TRBD1 (5 bases). The CDR3 has 15 amino acids. Germline lookup yields CDR1 SEHNR and CDR2 FQNEAQ (reference sequence). V was cut by 8 bases and J by 3 bases, with 19 bases left in between. The CDR3 sequence is CASRSVGARDTEAFF. The CDR3 nucleotides are TGTGCCAGCCGCTCGGTAGGGGCCAGGGACACTGAAGCTTTCTTT.

This clonotype appeared a few times. The rearrangement joins TRBV5-5 to TRBJ1-2; the D is unclear. The V end lost 0 bases, the J end lost 5 bases, and 14 bases lay between the germline ends. Germline loops: CDR1 SGHKS, CDR2 YYEKEE (reference sequence). This CDR3 comprises 15 residues. The CDR3 sequence is CASSLVLSRRYGYTF. CDR3 nucleotides: TGTGCCAGCAGCTTGGTACTCTCCAGGAGATATGGCTACACCTTC. The full variable domain, with the rest looked up from reference TRBV5-5 and TRBJ1-2, is DAGVTQSPTHLIKTRGQQVTLRCSPISGHKSVSWYQQVLGQGPQFIFQYYEKEERGRGNFPDRFSARQFPNYSSELNVNALLLGDSALYLCASSLVLSRRYGYTFGSGTRLTVV.

This clonotype was counted between two and nine times. At one of its ends the junction is not consistent with the germline gene, which may arise from a read error. CDR3 bases: TGTGCCAGCAGCCCCACGTCCTTCAATGAGCAGTTCTTC. Protein product: CASSPTSFNEQFF. This chain uses TRBV14 with TRBJ2-1; D remains ambiguous. This CDR3 contains 13 residues. Germline V gives CDR1 SGHDN, CDR2 FVKESK.

J is TRBJ2-5 and V is TRBV7-3; 8 positions match TRBD1. The last part of the DNA fits TRBJ2-7 better; the J call may be wrong. In germline, CDR1 is SGHTA, CDR2 FQGTGA. CDR3 length: 15 amino acids. The CDR3 DNA follows: TGTGCCAGCAGCTTAAAGACAGGGGTATCCTACGAGCAGTACTTC. Its translation is CASSLKTGVSYEQYF.

The chain joins TRBV5-5 to TRBJ1-5; TRBD1 is a possible D gene (5 bases). The CDR3 runs 16 residues. Germline V gene data show CDR1 as SGHKS and CDR2 as YYEKEE (reference sequence). Trimming pared 0 bases from V and 7 bases from J, leaving 17 bases between. CDR3 in amino acids: CASSLGGHWRPQPQHF. In DNA form, the CDR3 reads TGTGCCAGCAGCTTGGGAGGACATTGGAGGCCCCAGCCCCAGCATTTT. Drawing the rest from reference TRBV5-5 and TRBJ1-5, the complete variable domain is DAGVTQSPTHLIKTRGQQVTLRCSPISGHKSVSWYQQVLGQGPQFIFQYYEKEERGRGNFPDRFSARQFPNYSSELNVNALLLGDSALYLCASSLGGHWRPQPQHFGDGTRLSIL.

The chain links TRBV25-1 to TRBJ2-7; D not certain. CDR1 MGHDK and CDR2 SYGVNS come from the germline V gene. V dropped 3 bases and J dropped 3 bases, with 9 bases sitting between them. This CDR3 contains 13 residues. The CDR3 region has the DNA TGTGCCAGCAGTGATTCGACCCTCTACGAGCAGTACTTC. It codes for CASSDSTLYEQYF.

V and J are TRBV11-2 and TRBJ1-2; D unclear. The CDR3 runs 14 residues. The V gene's germline CDR1 is SGHAT and CDR2 FQNNGV. V dropped 5 bases and J dropped 4 bases, with 14 bases sitting between them. The CDR3 loop is CASSGSELTYGYTF. In DNA form, the CDR3 reads TGTGCCAGCAGCGGCAGCGAGCTAACCTATGGCTACACCTTC.

The CDR3 protein is CASYESRTSGRAGETQYF. CDR3 nucleotide sequence: TGCGCCAGCTACGAAAGTCGGACTAGCGGGAGGGCCGGGGAGACCCAGTACTTC. The chain uses TRBV5-1 and TRBJ2-5; TRBD2 aligns across 15 bases. This CDR3 has 18 amino acids. V gave up 7 bases and J gave up 5 bases; unmatched junction bases: 15. Germline loops: CDR1 SGHRS, CDR2 YFSETQ.

This clonotype has just a few counts. The chain recombines TRBV20-1 with TRBJ1-1; D is uncertain. This CDR3 is 14 amino acids long. Trimming took 3 bases from V and 1 from J, leaving 12 bases between them. Germline V gene lookup returns CDR1 DFQATT and CDR2 SNEGSKA (reference sequence). CDR3 sequence reads: CSARMASKNTEAFF. The CDR3 DNA sequence: TGCAGTGCTAGGATGGCCAGTAAGAACACTGAAGCTTTCTTT.

This clonotype was counted between two and nine times. J is TRBJ2-7 and V is TRBV29-1, with D possibly being TRBD1 (6 bases). This CDR3 is 14 amino acids long. V lost 6 bases and J lost 0, with 15 bases in between. The germline V gene has CDR1 SQVTM and CDR2 ANQGSEA. The CDR3 DNA reads TGCAGCGTAGAAAGCAGGGGATTCTCCTACGAGCAGTACTTC. Translating it yields CSVESRGFSYEQYF.